The 29 T cell receptor beta chains below all came from one sample that was sequenced in a study of neoadjuvant anti-PD-1 for oral cavity cancer. Clones were read by immunoSEQ multiplex PCR, and TCRdb kept only the in-frame ones, dropping some. This table has 55,000 to 75,000 clones, roughly 90% appearing once. Time point indicated: after neoadjuvant nivolumab, at surgical resection. The input for sequencing was PBMCs, taken after nivolumab (anti-PD-1) treatment. Receptors originate from a person aged 35-79 years with oral cavity squamous cell carcinoma.

The chain combines TRBV18 with TRBJ1-5; D gene unclear. CDR1 and CDR2 from the germline V gene are KGHSH and LQKENI. The CDR3 length is 13 residues. V shed 4 bases and J shed 5 bases, with 9 bases lying between them. CDR3 amino acids: CASSLGSDQPQHF. For the CDR3, the DNA is TGTGCCAGCTCACTGGGGTCGGATCAGCCCCAGCATTTT.

The chain has TRBV27 and TRBJ2-5; D gene unclear. Germline V gene data show CDR1 as MNHEY and CDR2 as SMNVEV (reference sequence). The V end was cut by 8 bases, the J end by 0 bases, with 7 bases between. The CDR3 is 12 amino acids. CDR3 nucleotides: TGTGCCAGCGGCCGCCACCAAGAGACCCAGTACTTC. Its protein product is CASGRHQETQYF.

This clone turned up a few times. The V and J genes are TRBV7-2 and TRBJ1-1; D remains ambiguous. This CDR3 comprises 15 residues. Per the germline V gene, CDR1 is SGHTA and CDR2 is FQGNSA. V shed 2 bases and J shed 3 bases, with 13 bases lying between them. The CDR3 is CASSLLTRGYTEAFF. In nucleotides, the CDR3 is TGTGCCAGCAGCTTACTCACCCGGGGATACACTGAAGCTTTCTTT.

The CDR3 sequence is CASSDGTGTALDEQFF. In nucleotides, the CDR3 is TGTGCCAGCAGCGACGGGACAGGGACTGCGTTGGATGAGCAGTTCTTC. This chain joins TRBV9 and TRBJ2-1; TRBD1 agrees at 9 bases. The CDR3 covers 16 residues. V lost 3 bases and J lost 8; bases outside the gene matches: 12. CDR1 is SGDLS and CDR2 is YYNGEE in the germline V gene.

This clone was picked up a small number of times. The chain has TRBV5-1 and TRBJ1-1, with D perhaps TRBD1 (6 bases). There are 16 residues in the CDR3. Germline V gene lookup returns CDR1 SGHRS and CDR2 YFSETQ. V was pared by 0 bases and J by 1 base, with 13 bases between. The CDR3 coding sequence is TGCGCCAGCAGCTTGGGGAATACAGGGAAGAACACTGAAGCTTTCTTT. Residues: CASSLGNTGKNTEAFF. Full variable domain (outside the CDR3, taken from reference TRBV5-1 and TRBJ1-1): KAGVTQTPRYLIKTRGQQVTLSCSPISGHRSVSWYQQTPGQGLQFLFEYFSETQRNKGNFPGRFSGRQFSNSRSEMNVSTLELGDSALYLCASSLGNTGKNTEAFFGQGTRLTVV.

The chain couples TRBV5-1 to TRBJ2-2; 7 nucleotides match TRBD1. The CDR3 sequence is 14 residues long. Looked up from germline, CDR1 is SGHRS and CDR2 is YFSETQ. J gave up 5 bases and V 2 bases, and 3 bases lay outside the gene matches. CDR3 in amino acids: CASSLTGETGELFF. CDR3 nucleotide sequence: TGCGCCAGCAGCTTAACAGGGGAGACCGGGGAGCTGTTTTTT.

The rearrangement uses TRBV7-6 and TRBJ2-1; 12 nucleotides agree with TRBD2. Germline values: CDR1 SGHVS, CDR2 FNYEAQ. The CDR3 is 17 amino acids. Germline trimming cut 5 bases from V and 7 bases from J; bases unmatched to any gene: 12. CDR3 residues: CASSPAPGLAGINEQFF. CDR3 in DNA: TGTGCCAGCAGCCCCGCTCCGGGACTAGCGGGTATAAATGAGCAGTTCTTC. The variable domain in full, completed from reference TRBV7-6 and TRBJ2-1, reads GAGVSQSPRYKVTKRGQDVALRCDPISGHVSLYWYRQALGQGPEFLTYFNYEAQQDKSGLPNDRFSAERPEGSISTLTIQRTEQRDSAMYRCASSPAPGLAGINEQFFGPGTRLTVL.

A single count supports this clone. The chain combines TRBV6-6 with TRBJ2-7; D unresolved. Trimming shortened V by 5 bases and J by 5 bases, and 13 bases separated the two germline ends. The CDR3 runs to 13 residues. Germline V CDR1 and CDR2: MNHNY, SVGAGI (reference sequence). The CDR3 sequence is CASSRTPQNEQYF. For the CDR3, the DNA is TGTGCCAGCAGTCGGACCCCTCAAAACGAGCAGTACTTC.

The DNA for the CDR3 is TGTGCCAGCAGTACGACAGGGGATGGCTACACCTTC. This sequence encodes CASSTTGDGYTF. The genes are TRBV27 and TRBJ1-2; 8 bases match TRBD1. Germline V CDR1 and CDR2: MNHEY, SMNVEV (reference sequence). The CDR3 totals 12 residues. Trimming at V came to 5 bases and at J to 6 bases, leaving 2 bases not matched to a gene.

This chain links TRBV28 with TRBJ1-5, with D unresolved. V shed 6 bases and J shed 0 bases, with 12 bases lying between them. CDR1 is MDHEN, CDR2 SYDVKM, per germline. The CDR3 consists of 15 residues. The CDR3 reads CASSLEMNSNQPQHF. The CDR3, as DNA: TGTGCCAGCAGCCTCGAAATGAATAGCAATCAGCCCCAGCATTTT.

The gene calls are TRBV5-1 and TRBJ2-3, with 8 bases identical to TRBD1. CDR3 length: 15 amino acids. Trimming at V came to 4 bases and at J to 1 base, leaving 5 bases not matched to a gene. Germline V gene sequence: CDR1 SGHRS, CDR2 YFSETQ. This CDR3 reads CASSIPTGGTDTQYF. Written as DNA, the CDR3 is TGCGCCAGCAGCATACCGACAGGGGGCACAGATACGCAGTATTTT.

The gene calls are TRBV4-1 and TRBJ2-2, with D perhaps matching TRBD1 (6 bases). The germline V and J ends were trimmed by 4 bases and 1 base, with 13 bases remaining between them. This CDR3 spans 16 amino acids. Germline V gives CDR1 MGHRA, CDR2 YSYEKL. The CDR3 nucleotides read TGCGCCAGCAGCCCAGGGGTCCGACGGAACACCGGGGAGCTGTTTTTT. Its translation: CASSPGVRRNTGELFF.

The chain joins TRBV5-1 to TRBJ2-6; D call uncertain. Germline V CDR1 and CDR2: SGHRS, YFSETQ. The CDR3 contains 15 residues. Trimming shortened V by 0 bases and J by 4 bases, and 8 bases separated the two germline ends. CDR3 bases: TGCGCCAGCAGCTTGGGTAATACGGGGGCCAACGTCCTGACTTTC. This translates into CASSLGNTGANVLTF. The full variable domain, with the rest looked up from reference TRBV5-1 and TRBJ2-6, is KAGVTQTPRYLIKTRGQQVTLSCSPISGHRSVSWYQQTPGQGLQFLFEYFSETQRNKGNFPGRFSGRQFSNSRSEMNVSTLELGDSALYLCASSLGNTGANVLTFGAGSRLTVL.

The chain combines TRBV30 with TRBJ2-7; D call uncertain. Trimming removed 0 bases from V and 3 bases from J, with 9 bases in between. Germline V gene lookup returns CDR1 GTSNPN and CDR2 SVGIG (reference sequence). This CDR3 has 13 amino acids. The CDR3 is CAWSVGVNYEQYF. In DNA, the CDR3 is TGTGCCTGGAGTGTAGGCGTTAACTACGAGCAGTACTTC.

Only a few counts were recorded for this clone. The V call is TRBV6-5, the J call TRBJ1-1; D uncertain. The CDR3 is 15 residues long. Germline V CDR1 and CDR2: MNHEY, SVGAGI. V lost 0 bases and J 6 bases, leaving 14 bases between the germline ends. CDR3 protein: CASSYSGRTWAEAFF. DNA of the CDR3: TGTGCCAGCAGTTACTCGGGTAGGACTTGGGCTGAAGCTTTCTTT.

This sequence joins TRBV4-1 and TRBJ2-3, with D maybe TRBD2 (6 bases). Germline V lookup: CDR1 MGHRA, CDR2 YSYEKL. V was shortened by 2 bases and J by 1 base, with 10 bases between the two germline ends. The CDR3 is 15 residues long. The CDR3 DNA follows: TGCGCCAGCAGCCAACTAGGGACTCGCACAGATACGCAGTATTTT. As protein: CASSQLGTRTDTQYF.

The chain combines TRBV7-8 with TRBJ2-3, with D perhaps matching TRBD2 (5 bases). Germline CDR1 SGHVS, CDR2 FQNEAQ. With 5 bases removed from V and 3 bases from J, the gap between germline ends came to 12 bases. CDR3 size: 14 residues. CDR3: CASSRGRTTDTQYF. The CDR3 DNA reads as TGTGCCAGCAGCCGGGGAAGAACAACAGATACGCAGTATTTT.

CDR3 loop: CASSLGSGMNTGELFF. DNA for the CDR3: TGTGCCAGCAGCTTAGGAAGCGGGATGAACACCGGGGAGCTGTTTTTT. The V and J genes are TRBV7-3 and TRBJ2-2; 7 bases fit TRBD2. Losses at the gene ends were 2 bases for V and 1 base for J; bases not matched to a gene: 4. CDR3 length equals 16 residues. Germline CDR1 is SGHTA and CDR2 is FQGTGA.

This rearrangement joins TRBV7-6 to TRBJ2-2; D is unclear. Germline loops: CDR1 SGHVS, CDR2 FNYEAQ. Trimming removed 2 bases at V and 1 base at J, with 8 bases between. This CDR3 comprises 15 residues. The CDR3 spells CASSLIAGNTGELFF. As DNA, the CDR3 is TGTGCCAGCAGCTTAATTGCAGGGAACACCGGGGAGCTGTTTTTT.

This clone was picked up one time. V is TRBV29-1 and J is TRBJ1-2; a possible D gene is TRBD1 (5 bases). Germline CDR1 reads SQVTM; CDR2 reads ANQGSEA. This CDR3 contains 10 residues. Trimming shortened V by 5 bases and J by 8 bases, and 9 bases separated the two germline ends. The CDR3 reads CSVTQGGYTF. As DNA, the CDR3 is TGCAGCGTTACCCAGGGCGGCTACACCTTC.

This clone was seen only a few times. The chain recombines TRBV27 with TRBJ2-1; 15 nucleotides align to TRBD2. Germline-derived CDR1 and CDR2 are MNHEY and SMNVEV (reference sequence). CDR3 length: 18 amino acids. V shed 4 bases and J 14 bases; nucleotides not matched to a gene: 18. DNA of the CDR3: TGTGCCAGCAGTTCCATCAATAGGGGACTAGCGGGAGGTGGGGTGGAGTTCTTC. This encodes CASSSINRGLAGGGVEFF.

V gene TRBV27 combines with J gene TRBJ2-7; 8 bases match TRBD2. Per the germline V gene, CDR1 is MNHEY and CDR2 is SMNVEV (reference sequence). The V gene end was trimmed by 6 bases and the J gene end by 6 bases; junction bases not matched to a gene: 19. This CDR3 is built from 17 residues. CDR3 in DNA: TGTGCCAGCAGCCCACTCCGGGAGGGGCTTTTAGTGTTCGAGCAGTACTTC. It translates to CASSPLREGLLVFEQYF.

This rearrangement joins TRBV19 to TRBJ2-2; 7 nucleotides align to TRBD1. The CDR3 runs to 15 residues. V gave up 9 bases and J gave up 1 base; unmatched junction bases: 8. Germline assignment: CDR1 LNHDA and CDR2 SQIVND (reference sequence). This CDR3 reads CASGSGTVNTGELFF. CDR3 bases: TGTGCCAGCGGATCCGGGACAGTGAACACCGGGGAGCTGTTTTTT.

The V call is TRBV5-1, the J call TRBJ2-7, with D possibly TRBD2 on 7 matching bases. The CDR3 runs 15 residues. Germline CDR1 reads SGHRS; CDR2 reads YFSETQ. The germline V and J ends were trimmed by 2 bases and 2 bases, with 14 bases remaining between them. CDR3 bases: TGCGCCAGCAGCTTAGCGGGCGGGGGCACCTACGAGCAGTACTTC. It encodes CASSLAGGGTYEQYF.

The V call is TRBV5-1, the J call TRBJ2-7; D is unresolved. The V end was cut by 0 bases, the J end by 0 bases, with 7 bases between. The CDR3 extends over 14 amino acids. Germline-derived CDR1 and CDR2 are SGHRS and YFSETQ. The CDR3 sequence: CASSLAGSSYEQYF. CDR3 DNA: TGCGCCAGCAGCTTGGCGGGCAGCTCCTACGAGCAGTACTTC.

This rearrangement joins TRBV5-1 to TRBJ2-5, with D possibly TRBD1 on 5 matching bases. Germline V gene sequence: CDR1 SGHRS, CDR2 YFSETQ. The CDR3 extends over 14 amino acids. Deletions cut 3 bases from V and 5 bases from J, with 14 bases between. The CDR3 sequence is CASSYSGMSETQYF. The CDR3 coding sequence is TGCGCCAGCAGCTACTCAGGGATGTCGGAGACCCAGTACTTC. The variable domain in full, with the rest retrieved from reference TRBV5-1 and TRBJ2-5, is KAGVTQTPRYLIKTRGQQVTLSCSPISGHRSVSWYQQTPGQGLQFLFEYFSETQRNKGNFPGRFSGRQFSNSRSEMNVSTLELGDSALYLCASSYSGMSETQYFGPGTRLLVL.

V usage is TRBV10-3 and J usage is TRBJ2-3, with 7 bases fitting TRBD1. The CDR3 covers 13 residues. The germline V gene encodes CDR1 ENHRY and CDR2 SYGVKD. V trimming: 7 bases; J trimming: 3 bases; junction bases outside the gene matches: 4. CDR3 amino acids: CAIMTGLTDTQYF. CDR3 sequence (DNA): TGTGCCATCATGACAGGGTTGACAGATACGCAGTATTTT.

This clone was recorded once. This sequence joins TRBV4-1 and TRBJ1-2; D is uncertain. Trimming left V 0 bases short and J 8 bases short, with 19 bases between. This CDR3 is built from 16 residues. The germline V gene encodes CDR1 MGHRA and CDR2 YSYEKL. The CDR3 here is CASSQDFSERSRGYTF. DNA of the CDR3: TGCGCCAGCAGCCAAGATTTTTCAGAGAGGAGTCGGGGCTACACCTTC.

The rearrangement joins TRBV7-3 to TRBJ1-3, with D possibly TRBD1 on 5 matching bases. The CDR3 runs 16 residues. V was shortened by 2 bases and J by 0 bases, with 11 bases between the two germline ends. The V gene's germline CDR1 is SGHTA and CDR2 FQGTGA. The CDR3 region is CASSLQGGGSGNTIYF. The CDR3 DNA is TGTGCCAGCAGCTTACAGGGAGGCGGCTCTGGAAACACCATATATTTT.